This T cell receptor (beta chain) stems from a study of CD8+CD57+ T cells in acquired aplastic anemia. Study information: Sorted CD4+ plus CD8+ cells gave DNA averaging approximately 2.9 ug.

The CDR3 contains 14 residues. The V and J ends lost 0 bases and 2 bases respectively, with 8 bases between them. CDR1 and CDR2 from the germline V gene are LNHNV and YYDKDF (reference sequence). Genomic DNA provided the template from which TCR beta VDJ and CDR3 profiles were obtained. TCRdb processed the reads anew with MiXCR; each CDR3 protein has one entry. Seen here are 100,000 to 150,000 distinct CDR3 sequences, 48% observed once, and the top ten hold 2% to 3%. Sequences were obtained from sorted CD4+, CD8+, or CD8+CD57+ T cells (not recorded which) from PBMCs. The chain links TRBV15 to TRBJ2-7, with no clear D. The source is a human donor in good health, serving as a control. CDR3 in amino acids: CATSREAPAYEQYF. In DNA form, the CDR3 reads TGTGCCACCAGCAGAGAGGCCCCCGCCTACGAGCAGTACTTC.